This T cell receptor (beta chain) was sequenced in a study of technical replicates of blood from a few donors. CDR1 is SGHVS and CDR2 is FNYEAQ in the germline V gene. The CDR3 length is 13 residues. Between the trimmed V and J ends, which lost 5 bases and 7 bases, there was a span of 12 bases. Assay used: immunoSEQ multiplex PCR; TCRdb lists only in-frame clones, some missing. Of about 83,000 clones detected, just over 90% appear once; the ten largest clones hold around 0.25%. Sequenced sample: T cells isolated from PBMCs. The chain recombines TRBV7-6 with TRBJ2-1, with D perhaps TRBD1 (6 bases). The receptor was isolated from a human donor in good health. In DNA form, the CDR3 reads TGTGCCAGCAGCAATACAGGGTCGAATGAGCAGTTCTTC. This codes for CASSNTGSNEQFF.